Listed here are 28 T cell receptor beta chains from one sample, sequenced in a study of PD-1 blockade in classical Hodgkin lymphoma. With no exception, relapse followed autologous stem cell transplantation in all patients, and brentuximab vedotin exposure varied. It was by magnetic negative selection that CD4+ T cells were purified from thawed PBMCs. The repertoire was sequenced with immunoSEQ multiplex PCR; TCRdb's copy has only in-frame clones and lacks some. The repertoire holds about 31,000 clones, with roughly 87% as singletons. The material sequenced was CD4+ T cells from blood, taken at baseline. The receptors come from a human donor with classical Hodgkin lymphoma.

In DNA form, the CDR3 reads TGTGCCAGCAGCCTCCCCCGTGGGGCCAACGTCCTGACTTTC. It codes for CASSLPRGANVLTF. The chain is built from TRBV7-2 and TRBJ2-6, with unresolved D. V was pared by 5 bases and J by 3 bases, with 8 bases between. The CDR3 has 14 amino acids. The germline V gene has CDR1 SGHTA and CDR2 FQGNSA.

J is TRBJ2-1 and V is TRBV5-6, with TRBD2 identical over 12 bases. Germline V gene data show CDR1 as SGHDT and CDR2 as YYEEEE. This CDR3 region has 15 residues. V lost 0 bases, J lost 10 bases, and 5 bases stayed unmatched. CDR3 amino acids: CASSLGLAGGGEQFF. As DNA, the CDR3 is TGTGCCAGCAGCTTGGGGCTAGCGGGAGGGGGCGAGCAGTTCTTC.

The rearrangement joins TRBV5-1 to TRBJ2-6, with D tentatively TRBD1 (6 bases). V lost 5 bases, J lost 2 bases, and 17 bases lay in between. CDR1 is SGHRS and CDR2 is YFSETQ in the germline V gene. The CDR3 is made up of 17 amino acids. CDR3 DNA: TGCGCCAGCAGACTAGTTAAACAGGGAGCTGGGGCCAACGTCCTGACTTTC. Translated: CASRLVKQGAGANVLTF.

The CDR3 sequence is CASRRQGIEQFF. The CDR3 nucleotides read TGTGCCAGCAGACGCCAGGGTATTGAGCAGTTCTTC. The chain joins TRBV7-2 to TRBJ2-1, with a weak D call TRBD1 (5 bases). CDR1 and CDR2 (germline): SGHTA, FQGNSA. CDR3 length equals 12 residues. The V end lost 6 bases, the J end lost 9 bases, and 12 bases lay between the germline ends.

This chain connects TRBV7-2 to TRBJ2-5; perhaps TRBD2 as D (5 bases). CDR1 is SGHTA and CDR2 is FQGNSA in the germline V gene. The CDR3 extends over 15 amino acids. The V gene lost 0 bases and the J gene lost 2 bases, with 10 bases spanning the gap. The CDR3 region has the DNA TGTGCCAGCAGCTTAGCATGGACGGGGCAAGAGACCCAGTACTTC. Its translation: CASSLAWTGQETQYF.

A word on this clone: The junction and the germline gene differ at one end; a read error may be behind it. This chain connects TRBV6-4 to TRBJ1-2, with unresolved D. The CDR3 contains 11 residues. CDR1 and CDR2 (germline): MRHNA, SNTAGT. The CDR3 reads CASSDSLGKVF. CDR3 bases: TGTGCCAGCAGTGACTCTTTGGGGAAGGTCTTC.

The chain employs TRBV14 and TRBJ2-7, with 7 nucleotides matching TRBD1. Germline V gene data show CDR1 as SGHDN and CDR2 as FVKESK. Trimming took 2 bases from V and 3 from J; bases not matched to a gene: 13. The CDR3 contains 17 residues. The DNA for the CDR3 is TGTGCCAGCAGCCAAAAGAGGAATACAGGGGCTAACTACGAGCAGTACTTC. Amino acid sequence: CASSQKRNTGANYEQYF.

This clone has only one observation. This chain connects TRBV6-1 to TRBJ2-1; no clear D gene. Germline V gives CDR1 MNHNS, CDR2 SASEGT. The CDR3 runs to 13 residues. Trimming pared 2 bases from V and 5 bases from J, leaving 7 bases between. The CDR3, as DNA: TGTGCCAGCAGTGAAAACACGAACAATGAGCAGTTCTTC. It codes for CASSENTNNEQFF.

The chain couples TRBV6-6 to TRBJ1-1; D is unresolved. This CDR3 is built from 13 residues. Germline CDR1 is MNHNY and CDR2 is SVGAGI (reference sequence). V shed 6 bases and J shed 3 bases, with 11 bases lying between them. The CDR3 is CASRRDRDTEAFF. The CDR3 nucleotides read TGTGCCAGCAGGAGGGATAGGGACACTGAAGCTTTCTTT.

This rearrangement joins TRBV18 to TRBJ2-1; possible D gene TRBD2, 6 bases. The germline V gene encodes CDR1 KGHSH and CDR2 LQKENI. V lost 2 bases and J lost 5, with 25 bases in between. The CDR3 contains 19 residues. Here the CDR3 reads CASSPLKLLRDEGHNEQFF. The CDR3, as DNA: TGTGCCAGCTCACCATTGAAGTTACTGCGGGACGAGGGACACAATGAGCAGTTCTTC.

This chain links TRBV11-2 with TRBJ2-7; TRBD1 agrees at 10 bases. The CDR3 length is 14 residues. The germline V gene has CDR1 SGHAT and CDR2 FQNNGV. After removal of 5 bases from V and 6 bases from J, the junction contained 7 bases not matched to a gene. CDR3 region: CASSLGQGTGEQYF. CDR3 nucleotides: TGTGCCAGCAGCCTGGGACAGGGGACCGGCGAGCAGTACTTC.

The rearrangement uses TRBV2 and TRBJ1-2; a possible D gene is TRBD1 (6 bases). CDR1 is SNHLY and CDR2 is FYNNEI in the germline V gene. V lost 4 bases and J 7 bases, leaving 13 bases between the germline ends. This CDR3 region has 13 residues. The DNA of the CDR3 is TGTGCCAGCAGTGTCACCGGGACATTTGGCTACACCTTC. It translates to CASSVTGTFGYTF.

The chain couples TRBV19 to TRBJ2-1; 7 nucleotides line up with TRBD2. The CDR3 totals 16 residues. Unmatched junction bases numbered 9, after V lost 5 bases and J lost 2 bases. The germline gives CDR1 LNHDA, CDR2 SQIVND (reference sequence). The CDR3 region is CASSGRGAGAYNEQFF. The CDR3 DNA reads TGTGCCAGTAGTGGGAGGGGTGCGGGAGCCTACAATGAGCAGTTCTTC.

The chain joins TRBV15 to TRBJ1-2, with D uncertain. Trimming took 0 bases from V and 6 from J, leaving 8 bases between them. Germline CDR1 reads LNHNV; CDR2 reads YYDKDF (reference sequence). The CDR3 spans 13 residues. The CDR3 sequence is CATSRDEENGYTF. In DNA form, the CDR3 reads TGTGCCACCAGCAGAGATGAAGAGAATGGCTACACCTTC.

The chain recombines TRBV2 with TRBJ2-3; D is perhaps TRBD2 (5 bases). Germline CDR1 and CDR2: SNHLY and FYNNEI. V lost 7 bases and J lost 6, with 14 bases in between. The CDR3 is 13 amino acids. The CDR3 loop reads CASTSTGLDTQYF. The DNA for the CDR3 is TGTGCCAGCACCTCGACGGGATTGGATACGCAGTATTTT.

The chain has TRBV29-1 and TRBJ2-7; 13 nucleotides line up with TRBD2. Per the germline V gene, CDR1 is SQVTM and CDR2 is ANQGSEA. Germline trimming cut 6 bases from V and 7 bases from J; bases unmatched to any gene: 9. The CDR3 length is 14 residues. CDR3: CSVKIPGLAGEQYF. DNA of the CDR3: TGCAGCGTGAAAATTCCGGGACTAGCGGGAGAGCAGTACTTC.

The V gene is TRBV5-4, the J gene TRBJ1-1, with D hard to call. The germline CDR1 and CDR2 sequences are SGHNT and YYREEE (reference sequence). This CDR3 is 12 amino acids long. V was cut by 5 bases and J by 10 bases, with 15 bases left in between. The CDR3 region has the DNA TGTGCCAGCAGTTCCCCGGGGTGGTCAGCTTTCTTT. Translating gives CASSSPGWSAFF.

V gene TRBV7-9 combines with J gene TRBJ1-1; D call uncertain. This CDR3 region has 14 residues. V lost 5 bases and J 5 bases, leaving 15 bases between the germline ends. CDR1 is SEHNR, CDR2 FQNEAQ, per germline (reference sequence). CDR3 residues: CASSPYEGRTEAFF. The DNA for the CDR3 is TGTGCCAGCAGCCCCTATGAGGGTAGGACTGAAGCTTTCTTT.

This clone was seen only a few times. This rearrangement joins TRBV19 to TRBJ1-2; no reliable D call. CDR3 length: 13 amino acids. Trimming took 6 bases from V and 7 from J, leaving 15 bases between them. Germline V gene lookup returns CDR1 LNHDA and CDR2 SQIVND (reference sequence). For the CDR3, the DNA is TGTGCCAGTAGCCCGACAAGGGCCAGTGGCTACACCTTC. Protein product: CASSPTRASGYTF.

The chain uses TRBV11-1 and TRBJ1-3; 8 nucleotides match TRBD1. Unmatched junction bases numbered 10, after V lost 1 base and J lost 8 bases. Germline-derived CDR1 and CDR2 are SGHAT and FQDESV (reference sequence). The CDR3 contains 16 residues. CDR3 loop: CASSLVVGQGGHTIYF. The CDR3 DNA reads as TGTGCCAGCAGCTTAGTGGTTGGACAGGGTGGCCACACCATATATTTT.

The CDR3 region has the DNA TGTGCCACCAGCAGGGGGGGGACTAGCGGTTACAATGAGCAGTTCTTC. This encodes CATSRGGTSGYNEQFF. The rearrangement uses TRBV15 and TRBJ2-1, with TRBD2 matching 11 bases. Germline V gene data show CDR1 as LNHNV and CDR2 as YYDKDF (reference sequence). This CDR3 region has 16 residues. The trim removed 3 bases at V and 4 bases at J, leaving 5 bases unmatched.

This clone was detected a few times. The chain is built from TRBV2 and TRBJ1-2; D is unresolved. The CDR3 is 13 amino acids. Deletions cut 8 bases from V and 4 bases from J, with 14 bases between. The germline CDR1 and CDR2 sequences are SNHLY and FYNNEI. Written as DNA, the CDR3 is TGTGCCAGCGCTGGAAAGAAGGTCTATGGCTACACCTTC. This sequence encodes CASAGKKVYGYTF.

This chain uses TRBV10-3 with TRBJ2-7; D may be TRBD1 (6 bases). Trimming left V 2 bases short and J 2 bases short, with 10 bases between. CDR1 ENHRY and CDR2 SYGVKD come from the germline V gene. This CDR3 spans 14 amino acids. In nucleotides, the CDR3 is TGTGCCATCAGTGAGGGACAGAATACCTACGAGCAGTACTTC. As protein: CAISEGQNTYEQYF.

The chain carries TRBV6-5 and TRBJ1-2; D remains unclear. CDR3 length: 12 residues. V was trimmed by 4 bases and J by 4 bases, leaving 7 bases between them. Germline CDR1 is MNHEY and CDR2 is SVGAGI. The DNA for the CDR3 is TGTGCCAGCAGTTCCGGGCCCTATGGCTACACCTTC. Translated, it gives CASSSGPYGYTF.

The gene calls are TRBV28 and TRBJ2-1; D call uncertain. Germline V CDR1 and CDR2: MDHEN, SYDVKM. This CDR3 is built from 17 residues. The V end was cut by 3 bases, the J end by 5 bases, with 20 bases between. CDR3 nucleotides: TGTGCCAGCAGTTTCTTCTGGGGTACTAACGGAAACAATGAGCAGTTCTTC. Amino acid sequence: CASSFFWGTNGNNEQFF.

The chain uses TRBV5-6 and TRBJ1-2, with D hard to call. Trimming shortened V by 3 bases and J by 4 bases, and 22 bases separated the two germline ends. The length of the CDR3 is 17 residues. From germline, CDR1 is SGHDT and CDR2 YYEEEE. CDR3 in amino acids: CASSSPFDSLRGYGYTF. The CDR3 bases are TGTGCCAGCAGCTCCCCCTTTGACTCCCTCCGGGGCTATGGCTACACCTTC.

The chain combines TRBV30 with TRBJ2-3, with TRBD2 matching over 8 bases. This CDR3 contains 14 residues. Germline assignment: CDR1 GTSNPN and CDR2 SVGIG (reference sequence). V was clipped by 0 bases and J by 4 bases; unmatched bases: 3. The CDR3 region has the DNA TGTGCCTGGAGTGTAGCGGGAGTTTCAGATACGCAGTATTTT. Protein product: CAWSVAGVSDTQYF.

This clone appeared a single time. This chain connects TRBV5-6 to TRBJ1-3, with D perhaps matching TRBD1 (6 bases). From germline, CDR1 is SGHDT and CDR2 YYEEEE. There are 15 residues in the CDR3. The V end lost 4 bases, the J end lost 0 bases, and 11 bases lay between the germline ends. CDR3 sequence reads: CASSHRVVSGNTIYF. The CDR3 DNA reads TGTGCCAGCAGCCACAGGGTTGTCTCTGGAAACACCATATATTTT.